The 23 T cell receptor beta chains reported below all come from one sample, sequenced in a study of blood T cell repertoires in COVID-19. TCRdb keeps only in-frame clones here, not all; method: immunoSEQ multiplex PCR. The sample contains tens of thousands of clones, approximately 88% of which appear only once. Source material: peripheral blood. The receptors were gathered from a man older than 75 with active or convalescent COVID-19.

This chain links TRBV18 with TRBJ2-1, with D perhaps TRBD2 (5 bases). Trimming cost V 3 bases and J 5 bases, with 8 bases left between them. CDR3 size: 13 residues. CDR1 KGHSH and CDR2 LQKENI come from the germline V gene. The CDR3 protein is CASSPGLHNEQFF. CDR3 bases: TGTGCCAGCTCACCCGGACTCCACAATGAGCAGTTCTTC. Variable domain in full (rest from reference TRBV18 and TRBJ2-1): NAGVMQNPRHLVRRRGQEARLRCSPMKGHSHVYWYRQLPEEGLKFMVYLQKENIIDESGMPKERFSAEFPKEGPSILRIQQVVRGDSAAYFCASSPGLHNEQFFGPGTRLTVL.

Of note for this clone: Other nucleotide sequences in the sample specify the same CDR3. The chain links TRBV5-1 to TRBJ2-5; 11 nucleotides align to TRBD2. The V and J ends lost 1 base and 2 bases, in that order; junction bases with no gene match: 4. Germline values: CDR1 SGHRS, CDR2 YFSETQ. There are 16 residues in the CDR3. CDR3: CASSLSLAGGQETQYF. In DNA, the CDR3 is TGCGCCAGCAGCTTGAGTCTAGCGGGGGGTCAAGAGACCCAGTACTTC. Based on the CDR3 plus reference TRBV5-1 and TRBJ2-5, the full variable domain is KAGVTQTPRYLIKTRGQQVTLSCSPISGHRSVSWYQQTPGQGLQFLFEYFSETQRNKGNFPGRFSGRQFSNSRSEMNVSTLELGDSALYLCASSLSLAGGQETQYFGPGTRLLVL.

The chain employs TRBV11-2 and TRBJ2-7; weak D call: TRBD1 (5 bases). Trimming left V 1 base short and J 1 base short, with 11 bases between. The CDR3 covers 15 residues. Germline CDR1 reads SGHAT; CDR2 reads FQNNGV. CDR3 amino acids: CASSLVQGTSYEQYF. The CDR3 bases are TGTGCCAGCAGCTTAGTCCAGGGCACGTCCTACGAGCAGTACTTC. The full variable domain, with the rest looked up from reference TRBV11-2 and TRBJ2-7, is EAGVAQSPRYKIIEKRQSVAFWCNPISGHATLYWYQQILGQGPKLLIQFQNNGVVDDSQLPKDRFSAERLKGVDSTLKIQPAKLEDSAVYLCASSLVQGTSYEQYFGPGTRLTVT.

The rearrangement links TRBV28 to TRBJ1-6; 7 bases are shared with TRBD1. The ends lost 7 bases at V and 7 bases at J; junction bases unmatched: 10. This CDR3 region has 15 residues. CDR1 is MDHEN, CDR2 SYDVKM, per germline. CDR3 region: CASIDRGQRNSPLHF. CDR3 bases: TGTGCCAGCATAGATAGGGGACAGAGGAATTCACCCCTCCACTTT.

This rearrangement joins TRBV7-2 to TRBJ2-3; TRBD2 is a possible D gene (7 bases). Looked up from germline, CDR1 is SGHTA and CDR2 is FQGNSA. This CDR3 is built from 16 residues. Trimming cost V 0 bases and J 4 bases, with 14 bases left between them. The CDR3: CASSLAGGLRSDTQYF. The CDR3 nucleotides read TGTGCCAGCAGCTTAGCGGGGGGGCTTCGTTCAGATACGCAGTATTTT.

The rearrangement joins TRBV28 to TRBJ2-1; 8 positions agree with TRBD1. The CDR3 runs 14 residues. V dropped 2 bases and J dropped 6; count of bases not matched to a gene: 3. The V gene's germline CDR1 is MDHEN and CDR2 SYDVKM. As DNA, the CDR3 is TGTGCCAGCAGTTTAAACAGGGGGATCAATGAGCAGTTCTTC. Residues: CASSLNRGINEQFF.

CDR3 DNA sequence: TGTGCCAGCTCACGGGACAGAGTAAGTGGCGAGCAGTACTTC. It yields the protein CASSRDRVSGEQYF. The rearrangement links TRBV18 to TRBJ2-7; 7 bases match TRBD1. Looked up from germline, CDR1 is KGHSH and CDR2 is LQKENI. V was pared by 4 bases and J by 6 bases, with 9 bases of the junction left unmatched. The CDR3 runs to 14 residues.

This clone was recorded a few times. The chain couples TRBV11-2 to TRBJ2-2, with D perhaps TRBD2 (6 bases). The CDR3 loop spans 14 amino acids. The germline CDR1 and CDR2 sequences are SGHAT and FQNNGV. Trimming took off 0 bases at V and 6 bases at J, with 8 bases between the two ends. The CDR3 DNA is TGTGCCAGCAGCTTAGATCGGAGGGCCGGGGAGCTGTTTTTT. Its translation: CASSLDRRAGELFF.

The V call is TRBV5-1, the J call TRBJ2-3, with a possible D match to TRBD1 (5 bases). There are 14 residues in the CDR3. Trimming cost V 6 bases and J 4 bases, with 15 bases left between them. Germline loops: CDR1 SGHRS, CDR2 YFSETQ. CDR3 DNA sequence: TGCGCCAGCACGGTTGCAGGGAAGCCAGATACGCAGTATTTT. Translating it yields CASTVAGKPDTQYF.

This sequence joins TRBV19 and TRBJ1-5; 10 nucleotides match TRBD1. The germline gives CDR1 LNHDA, CDR2 SQIVND (reference sequence). The junction had 8 bases not matched to a gene; V was cut back by 4 bases and J by 8 bases. The CDR3 runs 15 residues. As DNA, the CDR3 is TGTGCCAGTAGTACCGCCGGGACAGGGGTAAAGCCCCAGCATTTT. This encodes CASSTAGTGVKPQHF.

The rearrangement uses TRBV3-1 (or the pseudogene TRBV3-2) and TRBJ1-1; D gene uncertain. V was cut by 11 bases and J by 1 base, with 11 bases left in between. CDR3 length: 12 amino acids. Germline values: CDR1 LGHDT, CDR2 YNNKEL (reference sequence). Here the CDR3 reads CAAADTNTEAFF. The DNA for the CDR3 is TGTGCCGCGGCAGATACGAACACTGAAGCTTTCTTT.

There are a few counts of this clone. This chain links TRBV30 with TRBJ2-2; 10 bases match TRBD1. The germline CDR1 and CDR2 sequences are GTSNPN and SVGIG (reference sequence). Unmatched junction bases numbered 0, after V lost 5 bases and J lost 3 bases. This CDR3 has 13 residues. CDR3 protein: CAWGTGDTGELFF. As DNA, the CDR3 is TGTGCCTGGGGGACAGGGGACACCGGGGAGCTGTTTTTT.

This chain connects TRBV10-1 to TRBJ2-2, with D perhaps TRBD2 (5 bases). CDR3 length equals 15 residues. Germline loops: CDR1 WNHNN, CDR2 SYGVQD (reference sequence). The V and J ends lost 4 bases and 3 bases respectively, with 12 bases between them. The CDR3 loop reads CASSVDQRDTGELFF. CDR3 bases: TGCGCCAGCAGTGTGGACCAGAGGGACACCGGGGAGCTGTTTTTT.

CDR3 sequence: CASRSDRSLNTEAFF. In DNA form, the CDR3 reads TGCGCCAGCAGATCCGACAGGAGCCTCAACACTGAAGCTTTCTTT. The rearrangement links TRBV5-1 to TRBJ1-1; the D gene is possibly TRBD1 (6 bases). This CDR3 is built from 15 residues. Per the germline V gene, CDR1 is SGHRS and CDR2 is YFSETQ. V was clipped by 5 bases and J by 2 bases, with 16 bases between them.

This chain connects TRBV7-2 to TRBJ1-2; a weak D match, TRBD1 (6 bases). Trimming cost V 4 bases and J 4 bases, with 13 bases left between them. CDR3 length: 14 amino acids. Per the germline V gene, CDR1 is SGHTA and CDR2 is FQGNSA. Here the CDR3 DNA reads TGTGCCAGCAGCTCACAGGGAGCTGGCTATGGCTACACCTTC. Protein product: CASSSQGAGYGYTF.

The J gene is TRBJ2-3, the V gene TRBV25-1; TRBD1 matches 10 bases. Trimming removed 4 bases from V and 4 bases from J; junction bases left unmatched: 11. CDR3 size: 17 residues. CDR1 is MGHDK and CDR2 is SYGVNS in the germline V gene. CDR3 in DNA: TGTGCCAGCAGTGCCCTAGGACAGGGGGTCGGCGCAGATACGCAGTATTTT. Protein sequence: CASSALGQGVGADTQYF.

The CDR3 region has the DNA TGTGCCAGCAGCACCCTGGGGACTAAACTATTCACAGATACGCAGTATTTT. Translated: CASSTLGTKLFTDTQYF. This chain links TRBV5-8 with TRBJ2-3; 7 bases align to TRBD2. Per the germline V gene, CDR1 is SGHTS and CDR2 is YDEGEE. V dropped 4 bases and J dropped 2; count of bases not matched to a gene: 13. This CDR3 contains 17 residues.

V is TRBV5-4 and J is TRBJ1-4; 8 bases are shared with TRBD1. From germline, CDR1 is SGHNT and CDR2 YYREEE (reference sequence). This CDR3 comprises 14 residues. V lost 4 bases, J lost 2 bases, and 1 base stayed unmatched. The CDR3 DNA reads as TGTGCCAGCAGCCGGGACAGGACTAATGAAAAACTGTTTTTT. Protein sequence: CASSRDRTNEKLFF.

The chain is built from TRBV28 and TRBJ2-5, with a possible D match to TRBD2 (6 bases). Per the germline V gene, CDR1 is MDHEN and CDR2 is SYDVKM. Between the trimmed V and J ends, which lost 4 bases and 12 bases, there was a span of 15 bases. This CDR3 has 12 amino acids. The CDR3 coding sequence is TGTGCCAGCAGTTCTATTGGGACTGTTGAGTACTTC. Its protein product is CASSSIGTVEYF.

V is TRBV19 and J is TRBJ1-4; a possible D gene is TRBD1 (5 bases). Trimming removed 5 bases from V and 7 bases from J, with 17 bases in between. The CDR3 is 15 amino acids. Germline CDR1 LNHDA, CDR2 SQIVND (reference sequence). The CDR3, as DNA: TGTGCCAGTAGTTCGTACGCGGGGGACGGTGAAAAACTGTTTTTT. Translation: CASSSYAGDGEKLFF. Full variable domain (rest looked up from reference TRBV19 and TRBJ1-4): DGGITQSPKYLFRKEGQNVTLSCEQNLNHDAMYWYRQDPGQGLRLIYYSQIVNDFQKGDIAEGYSVSREKKESFPLTVTSAQKNPTAFYLCASSSYAGDGEKLFFGSGTQLSVL.

The chain combines TRBV5-6 with TRBJ1-6; 9 nucleotides match TRBD1. CDR3 length: 15 amino acids. V shed 2 bases, J shed 9 bases, and the junction held 6 bases outside the gene matches. CDR1 is SGHDT and CDR2 is YYEEEE in the germline V gene. The CDR3 nucleotides read TGTGCCAGCAGCTTCGGGGACAGGGAACGTTCACCCCTCCACTTT. It yields the protein CASSFGDRERSPLHF.

CDR3 loop: CASSASRGTSPLHF. In DNA, the CDR3 is TGTGCCAGCAGTGCGTCTAGGGGGACTTCACCCCTCCACTTT. The chain is built from TRBV6-4 and TRBJ1-6, with TRBD1 as a possible D gene (6 bases). This CDR3 contains 14 residues. V was cut by 4 bases and J by 9 bases, with 13 bases left in between. Per the germline V gene, CDR1 is MRHNA and CDR2 is SNTAGT.

This clone was recorded once. The chain joins TRBV6-6 to TRBJ1-3, with D hard to call. V was shortened by 5 bases and J by 0 bases, with 17 bases between the two germline ends. Looked up from germline, CDR1 is MNHNY and CDR2 is SVGAGI (reference sequence). The CDR3 covers 17 residues. CDR3 nucleotides: TGTGCCAGCAGTCCGGGTCCTGGCCGGGGCTCTGGAAACACCATATATTTT. Translating gives CASSPGPGRGSGNTIYF.